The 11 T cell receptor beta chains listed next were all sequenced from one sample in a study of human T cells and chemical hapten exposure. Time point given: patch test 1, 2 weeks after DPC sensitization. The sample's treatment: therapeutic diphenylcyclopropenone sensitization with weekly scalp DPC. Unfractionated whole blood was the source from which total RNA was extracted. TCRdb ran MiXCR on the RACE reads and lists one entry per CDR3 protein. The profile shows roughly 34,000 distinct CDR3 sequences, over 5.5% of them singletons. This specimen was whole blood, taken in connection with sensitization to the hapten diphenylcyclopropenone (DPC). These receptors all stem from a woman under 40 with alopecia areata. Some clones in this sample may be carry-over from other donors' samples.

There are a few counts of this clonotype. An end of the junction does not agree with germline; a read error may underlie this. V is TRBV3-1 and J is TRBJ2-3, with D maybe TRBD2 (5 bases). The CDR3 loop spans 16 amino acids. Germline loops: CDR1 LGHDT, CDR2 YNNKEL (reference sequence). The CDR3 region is CASSQDRRGFTDTRYF. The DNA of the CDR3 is TGTGCCAGCAGCCAAGACAGACGAGGGTTTACAGATACGCGGTATTTT.

As DNA, the CDR3 is TGTGCCAGCAGTCATGGACAGGGCCCTTATCAGCCCCAGCATTTT. It yields the protein CASSHGQGPYQPQHF. The chain uses TRBV7-2 and TRBJ1-5; TRBD1 matches 8 bases. CDR3 length: 15 amino acids. With 6 bases clipped from V and 5 bases from J, the junction kept 9 bases outside the gene matches. Germline values: CDR1 SGHTA, CDR2 FQGNSA.

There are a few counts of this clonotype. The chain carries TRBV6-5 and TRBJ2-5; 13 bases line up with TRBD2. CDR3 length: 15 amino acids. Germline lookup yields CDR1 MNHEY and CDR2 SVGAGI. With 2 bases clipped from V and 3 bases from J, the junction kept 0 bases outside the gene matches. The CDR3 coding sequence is TGTGCCAGCAGTTACGGACTAGCGGGGGAAGAGACCCAGTACTTC. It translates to CASSYGLAGEETQYF.

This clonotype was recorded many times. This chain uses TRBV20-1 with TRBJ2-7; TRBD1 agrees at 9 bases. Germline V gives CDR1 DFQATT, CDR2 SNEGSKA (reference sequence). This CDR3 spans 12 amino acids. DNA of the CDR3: TGCACCAAGGGACAGGGTTTCTGCGAGCAGTACTTC. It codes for CTKGQGFCEQYF.

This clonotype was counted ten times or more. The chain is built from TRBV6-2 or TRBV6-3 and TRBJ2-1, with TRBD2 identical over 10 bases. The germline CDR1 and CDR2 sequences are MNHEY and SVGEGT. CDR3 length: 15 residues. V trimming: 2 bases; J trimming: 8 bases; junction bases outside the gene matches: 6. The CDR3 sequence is CASSYGASGGYEQFF. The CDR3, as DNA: TGTGCCAGCAGTTACGGGGCTAGCGGGGGTTATGAGCAGTTCTTC.

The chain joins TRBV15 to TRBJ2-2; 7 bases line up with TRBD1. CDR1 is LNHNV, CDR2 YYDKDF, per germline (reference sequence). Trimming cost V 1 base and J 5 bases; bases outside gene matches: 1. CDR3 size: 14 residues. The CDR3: CATSRGQGTGELFF. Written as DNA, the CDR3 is TGTGCCACCAGCAGAGGACAGGGAACCGGGGAGCTGTTTTTT.

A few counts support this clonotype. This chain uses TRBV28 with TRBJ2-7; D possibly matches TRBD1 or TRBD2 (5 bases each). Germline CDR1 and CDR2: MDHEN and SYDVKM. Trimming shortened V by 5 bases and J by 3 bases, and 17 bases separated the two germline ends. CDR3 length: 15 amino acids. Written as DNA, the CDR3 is TGTGCCAGCAGTACCCCGGGACCGGCCTACTACGAGCAGTACTTC. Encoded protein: CASSTPGPAYYEQYF.

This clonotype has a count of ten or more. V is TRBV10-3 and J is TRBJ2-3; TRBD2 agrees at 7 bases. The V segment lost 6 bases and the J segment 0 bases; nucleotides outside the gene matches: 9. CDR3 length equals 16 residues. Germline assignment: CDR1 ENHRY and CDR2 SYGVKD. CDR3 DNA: TGTGCCATCAGCAGGGCTAGCGGTCCTAGCACAGATACGCAGTATTTT. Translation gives CAISRASGPSTDTQYF.

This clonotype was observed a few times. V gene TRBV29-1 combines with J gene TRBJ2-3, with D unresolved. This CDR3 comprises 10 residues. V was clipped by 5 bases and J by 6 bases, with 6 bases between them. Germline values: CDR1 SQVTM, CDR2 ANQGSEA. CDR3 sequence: CSVLDDTQYF. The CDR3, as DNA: TGCAGCGTTTTGGACGATACGCAGTATTTT.

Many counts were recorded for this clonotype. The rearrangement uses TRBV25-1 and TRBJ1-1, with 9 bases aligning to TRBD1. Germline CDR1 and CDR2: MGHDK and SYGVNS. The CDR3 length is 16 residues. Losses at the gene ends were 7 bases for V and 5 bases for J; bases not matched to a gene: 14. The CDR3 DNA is TGTGCCAGCACGTTAGGGACAGGGCCGTATGAGACTGAAGCTTTCTTT. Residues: CASTLGTGPYETEAFF.

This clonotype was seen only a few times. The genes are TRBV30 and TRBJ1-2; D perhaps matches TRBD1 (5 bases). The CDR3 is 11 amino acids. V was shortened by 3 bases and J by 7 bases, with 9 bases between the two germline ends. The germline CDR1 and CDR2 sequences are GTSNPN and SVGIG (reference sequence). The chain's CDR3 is CAWRSGAGYTF. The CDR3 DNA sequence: TGTGCCTGGAGGTCTGGGGCTGGCTACACCTTC.